This T cell receptor (beta chain) stems from a study of OX40 agonist ivuxolimab in advanced cancers. Notes on the study in general: Relative to CD4+, CD8+ T cells held more expanded clones on average.

With 1 base clipped from V and 5 bases from J, the junction kept 4 bases outside the gene matches. This CDR3 region has 15 residues. Germline CDR1 is LNHNV and CDR2 is YYDKDF (reference sequence). Comment on this clone: Its target is unknown.

Using immunoSEQ multiplex PCR, the repertoire was profiled, and TCRdb retains in-frame clones only, with some absent. This table holds 35,000 to 45,000 clones, 85% to 90% found once. Sequenced here: CD4+ or CD8+ T cells sorted from blood, sampled in a trial of the OX40 agonist ivuxolimab. The V and J genes are TRBV15 and TRBJ2-7, with 11 bases lining up with TRBD1. This clonotype was sampled from an adult with an advanced solid tumor such as melanoma, head and neck, liver or kidney cancer. This CDR3 reads CATSRVADRGHEQYF. CDR3 DNA sequence: TGTGCCACCAGCAGAGTTGCGGACAGGGGGCACGAGCAGTACTTC. The full variable domain, with the rest looked up from reference TRBV15 and TRBJ2-7, is DAMVIQNPRYQVTQFGKPVTLSCSQTLNHNVMYWYQQKSSQAPKLLFHYYDKDFNNEADTPDNFQSRRPNTSFCFLDIRSPGLGDTAMYLCATSRVADRGHEQYFGPGTRLTVT.